A single sample gave rise to the 29 T cell receptor beta chains below, sequenced in a study of T cell changes during pregnancy in multiple sclerosis. Profiling relied on immunoSEQ multiplex PCR, and the TCRdb table lists in-frame clones only, not all of them. In the table there are about 73,000 clones, around 92% of which are singletons. Source: peripheral blood, taken in the third trimester of pregnancy. The receptors originated from a female donor in good health, enrolled as a control in a pregnancy study.

This clone was seen once. CDR3 region: CASREDRDTEAFF. As DNA, the CDR3 is TGTGCCAGCAGAGAGGACAGGGACACTGAAGCTTTCTTT. This chain connects TRBV6-1 to TRBJ1-1, with 8 nucleotides matching TRBD1. The CDR3 extends over 13 amino acids. Germline V gene lookup returns CDR1 MNHNS and CDR2 SASEGT. V lost 6 bases, J lost 3 bases, and 3 bases stayed unmatched.

This clone was observed a single time. V gene TRBV6-5 combines with J gene TRBJ2-6; TRBD1 might be the D (6 bases). The germline V and J ends were trimmed by 5 bases and 2 bases, with 10 bases remaining between them. Germline V gene lookup returns CDR1 MNHEY and CDR2 SVGAGI. This CDR3 spans 15 amino acids. The CDR3 is CASSQTGPGANVLTF. In DNA, the CDR3 is TGTGCCAGCAGTCAAACAGGGCCTGGGGCCAACGTCCTGACTTTC.

The chain links TRBV7-8 to TRBJ1-1; 9 bases are shared with TRBD1. V lost 2 bases to trimming and J lost 1 base; unmatched junction nucleotides: 8. Germline CDR1 and CDR2: SGHVS and FQNEAQ. The CDR3 extends over 17 amino acids. The CDR3 here is CASSLSDRGSWNTEAFF. For the CDR3, the DNA is TGTGCCAGCAGCTTATCAGACAGGGGGTCATGGAACACTGAAGCTTTCTTT.

The V and J genes are TRBV5-1 and TRBJ2-2; TRBD1 matches 9 bases. The CDR3 has 15 residues. Germline CDR1 and CDR2: SGHRS and YFSETQ. The ends lost 2 bases at V and 9 bases at J; junction bases unmatched: 8. DNA of the CDR3: TGCGCCAGCAGCTTCGCGGACAGGGGTGTCCGGGAGCTGTTTTTT. Translation gives CASSFADRGVRELFF. Drawing the rest from reference TRBV5-1 and TRBJ2-2, the complete variable domain is KAGVTQTPRYLIKTRGQQVTLSCSPISGHRSVSWYQQTPGQGLQFLFEYFSETQRNKGNFPGRFSGRQFSNSRSEMNVSTLELGDSALYLCASSFADRGVRELFFGEGSRLTVL.

The rearrangement uses TRBV5-8 and TRBJ2-3; 9 bases fit TRBD2. V gave up 0 bases and J gave up 6 bases; unmatched junction bases: 14. CDR1 is SGHTS and CDR2 is YDEGEE in the germline V gene. The CDR3 consists of 18 residues. The CDR3 nucleotides read TGTGCCAGCAGCTTGGGGAAGGAGCGGGGGGCCCTCTGGGATACGCAGTATTTT. This sequence encodes CASSLGKERGALWDTQYF.

The chain recombines TRBV28 with TRBJ2-1, with a possible D match to TRBD2 (6 bases). CDR3 size: 12 residues. Per germline, CDR1 MDHEN and CDR2 SYDVKM. CDR3 in amino acids: CVSGTPSNEQFF. The CDR3 coding sequence is TGTGTCTCGGGGACTCCCAGCAATGAGCAGTTCTTC.

This chain uses TRBV28 with TRBJ2-7; 10 nucleotides match TRBD2. Looked up from germline, CDR1 is MDHEN and CDR2 is SYDVKM. The V segment lost 3 bases and the J segment 4 bases; nucleotides outside the gene matches: 15. The CDR3 is 18 amino acids. The CDR3 loop reads CASSFKRLAGSSAYEQYF. The CDR3, as DNA: TGTGCCAGCAGTTTTAAGAGACTAGCGGGTTCATCGGCTTACGAGCAGTACTTC.

V is TRBV7-2 and J is TRBJ2-5, with D possibly matching TRBD1 (5 bases). Germline CDR1 SGHTA, CDR2 FQGNSA. V was trimmed by 2 bases and J by 1 base, leaving 8 bases between them. This CDR3 comprises 14 residues. CDR3 DNA sequence: TGTGCCAGCAGCTTATGGGGCGGCCAAGAGACCCAGTACTTC. It encodes CASSLWGGQETQYF.

The chain combines TRBV13 with TRBJ2-2; 8 nucleotides align to TRBD2. The CDR3 is made up of 14 amino acids. V lost 6 bases, J lost 7 bases, and 7 bases stayed unmatched. The V gene's germline CDR1 is PRHDT and CDR2 FYEKMQ (reference sequence). In DNA, the CDR3 is TGTGCCAGCAGACGTAGCGGGGAGGGCGGGGAGCTGTTTTTT. It specifies CASRRSGEGGELFF.

The chain uses TRBV7-9 and TRBJ2-1, with a possible D match to TRBD1 (5 bases). Trimming took off 2 bases at V and 9 bases at J, with 11 bases between the two ends. The CDR3 totals 13 residues. Looked up from germline, CDR1 is SEHNR and CDR2 is FQNEAQ (reference sequence). This CDR3 is CASSLQGSGEQFF. The CDR3 region has the DNA TGTGCCAGCAGCTTACAGGGTTCAGGTGAGCAGTTCTTC.

This clone appeared once. V gene TRBV2 combines with J gene TRBJ2-3; TRBD2 matches at 8 bases. The CDR3 contains 15 residues. J gave up 2 bases and V 4 bases, and 5 bases lay outside the gene matches. The germline gives CDR1 SNHLY, CDR2 FYNNEI. This chain's CDR3 is CASSGGTRDTDTQYF. CDR3 in DNA: TGTGCCAGCAGTGGGGGGACTAGGGACACAGATACGCAGTATTTT.

The chain has TRBV7-8 and TRBJ2-7, with no clear D. The germline V and J ends were trimmed by 1 base and 6 bases, with 7 bases remaining between them. The CDR3 has 12 residues. CDR1 SGHVS and CDR2 FQNEAQ come from the germline V gene. CDR3 nucleotide sequence: TGTGCCAGCAGCTTAGACGGTTTCGAGCAGTACTTC. This translates into CASSLDGFEQYF.

The rearrangement uses TRBV5-8 and TRBJ2-1; the match to TRBD2 covers 9 bases. In germline, CDR1 is SGHTS, CDR2 YDEGEE. V was clipped by 4 bases and J by 8 bases; unmatched bases: 10. CDR3 length: 15 amino acids. The CDR3 reads CASSRSGTSIHEQFF. Written as DNA, the CDR3 is TGTGCCAGCAGCCGATCCGGGACTAGCATACATGAGCAGTTCTTC.

The V and J genes are TRBV5-6 and TRBJ1-2; a weak D match, TRBD1 (6 bases). Germline V gives CDR1 SGHDT, CDR2 YYEEEE. Trimming left V 10 bases short and J 4 bases short, with 23 bases between. CDR3 size: 15 residues. CDR3 bases: TGTGCCGGTTCCAATAACAGGGAAACGATCTATGGCTACACCTTC. This sequence encodes CAGSNNRETIYGYTF. The complete variable domain, with remaining parts taken from reference TRBV5-6 and TRBJ1-2, reads DAGVTQSPTHLIKTRGQQVTLRCSPKSGHDTVSWYQQALGQGPQFIFQYYEEEERQRGNFPDRFSGHQFPNYSSELNVNALLLGDSALYLCAGSNNRETIYGYTFGSGTRLTVV.

The chain joins TRBV5-1 to TRBJ2-7, with a weak D call TRBD2 (6 bases). Germline V gives CDR1 SGHRS, CDR2 YFSETQ. This CDR3 has 13 residues. The V end lost 5 bases, the J end lost 2 bases, and 11 bases lay between the germline ends. CDR3 protein: CASREGGTYEQYF. The CDR3, as DNA: TGCGCCAGCAGGGAGGGCGGGACCTACGAGCAGTACTTC.

This chain connects TRBV7-6 to TRBJ1-1, with TRBD1 as a possible D gene (6 bases). The CDR3 has 16 amino acids. Trimming took off 0 bases at V and 3 bases at J, with 14 bases between the two ends. CDR1 SGHVS and CDR2 FNYEAQ come from the germline V gene. The CDR3 loop reads CASSLAPGGGYTEAFF. The CDR3 nucleotides read TGTGCCAGCAGCTTAGCGCCTGGGGGCGGGTACACTGAAGCTTTCTTT.

In nucleotides, the CDR3 is TGCGCCAGCAGCTCCGAACGAACTTTACCAACAAAACTGTTTTTT. As protein: CASSSERTLPTKLFF. J is TRBJ1-4 and V is TRBV5-1; D unclear. Germline-derived CDR1 and CDR2 are SGHRS and YFSETQ. The V gene lost 3 bases and the J gene lost 10 bases, with 19 bases spanning the gap. The CDR3 totals 15 residues.

The genes are TRBV4-3 and TRBJ2-7; tentatively, D is TRBD1 (5 bases). CDR1 and CDR2 from the germline V gene are LGHNA and YSLEER. CDR3 length: 13 residues. V dropped 2 bases and J dropped 6 bases, with 11 bases sitting between them. The CDR3 loop reads CASSQLSRGEQYF. CDR3 coding DNA: TGCGCCAGCAGCCAACTTTCTAGGGGCGAGCAGTACTTC.

This rearrangement joins TRBV28 to TRBJ2-5, with 8 bases fitting TRBD2. CDR1 and CDR2 from the germline V gene are MDHEN and SYDVKM. The J segment lost 13 bases and the V segment lost 2 bases, leaving 12 bases of the junction unmatched. CDR3 length: 14 residues. In nucleotides, the CDR3 is TGTGCCAGCAGTTTACAACTAGCGGCCCCCACCAGGTACTTC. Translated: CASSLQLAAPTRYF.

The V and J genes are TRBV27 and TRBJ2-1, with 8 bases that match TRBD1. The V segment lost 5 bases and the J segment 7 bases; nucleotides outside the gene matches: 13. The CDR3 loop spans 16 amino acids. Looked up from germline, CDR1 is MNHEY and CDR2 is SMNVEV (reference sequence). This CDR3 is CASSRSGTGRGNEQFF. CDR3 coding DNA: TGTGCCAGCAGTAGATCCGGGACAGGTAGGGGGAATGAGCAGTTCTTC.

The V gene is TRBV5-1, the J gene TRBJ2-5, with D possibly being TRBD1 (5 bases). Germline CDR1 reads SGHRS; CDR2 reads YFSETQ. The V and J ends lost 2 bases and 1 base respectively, with 6 bases between them. The CDR3 has 13 amino acids. CDR3 DNA sequence: TGCGCCAGCAGCTTACAGGTCCAAGAGACCCAGTACTTC. It specifies CASSLQVQETQYF.

The chain is built from TRBV7-8 and TRBJ1-5; D not resolved. Germline CDR1 is SGHVS and CDR2 is FQNEAQ. The V gene lost 7 bases and the J gene lost 1 base, with 11 bases spanning the gap. The CDR3 totals 14 residues. This CDR3 reads CASTRTGSNQPQHF. The CDR3 region has the DNA TGTGCCAGCACCAGGACGGGAAGCAATCAGCCCCAGCATTTT.

The chain links TRBV2 to TRBJ2-7; TRBD1 matches 7 bases. V gave up 7 bases and J gave up 3 bases; unmatched junction bases: 12. CDR1 SNHLY and CDR2 FYNNEI come from the germline V gene. The CDR3 has 15 residues. CDR3 in DNA: TGTGCCAGCATAAATGACAGGGTCATCCGCTACGAGCAGTACTTC. The encoded protein is CASINDRVIRYEQYF.

This clone was picked up one time. The CDR3 reads CASSLRSSGLAAYNEQFF. DNA for the CDR3: TGTGCCAGCAGTTTGCGCTCGTCGGGACTAGCGGCCTACAATGAGCAGTTCTTC. The genes are TRBV28 and TRBJ2-1; 11 nucleotides line up with TRBD2. The length of the CDR3 is 18 residues. Per the germline V gene, CDR1 is MDHEN and CDR2 is SYDVKM. V shed 3 bases, J shed 2 bases, and the junction held 9 bases outside the gene matches.

The gene calls are TRBV5-4 and TRBJ2-5; the D is unclear. Trimming cost V 3 bases and J 9 bases, with 9 bases left between them. Per the germline V gene, CDR1 is SGHNT and CDR2 is YYREEE (reference sequence). CDR3 length equals 11 residues. The CDR3 sequence: CASSSRRAQYF. CDR3 bases: TGTGCCAGCAGCTCCCGCCGGGCCCAGTACTTC. The full variable domain, in which reference TRBV5-4 and TRBJ2-5 provide the parts outside the CDR3, is ETGVTQSPTHLIKTRGQQVTLRCSSQSGHNTVSWYQQALGQGPQFIFQYYREEENGRGNFPPRFSGLQFPNYSSELNVNALELDDSALYLCASSSRRAQYFGPGTRLLVL.

The V call is TRBV5-1, the J call TRBJ2-7; D possibly corresponds to TRBD2 (6 bases). In germline, CDR1 is SGHRS, CDR2 YFSETQ. V lost 4 bases, J lost 2 bases, and 10 bases lay in between. CDR3 size: 13 residues. CDR3 sequence: CASSLGGPYEQYF. CDR3 coding DNA: TGCGCCAGCAGCCTCGGGGGACCCTACGAGCAGTACTTC.

The chain carries TRBV6-5 and TRBJ2-1; 9 nucleotides line up with TRBD1. Germline V lookup: CDR1 MNHEY, CDR2 SVGAGI. The CDR3 spans 14 residues. The J segment lost 4 bases and the V segment lost 6 bases, leaving 4 bases of the junction unmatched. This CDR3 reads CASSPGQGYNEQFF. For the CDR3, the DNA is TGTGCCAGCAGCCCGGGACAGGGTTACAATGAGCAGTTCTTC.

J is TRBJ1-2 and V is TRBV10-3; tentative D call: TRBD1 (6 bases). The CDR3 length is 15 residues. Germline CDR1 and CDR2: ENHRY and SYGVKD. Trimming removed 2 bases at V and 0 bases at J, with 10 bases between. The chain's CDR3 is CAISERDTTNYGYTF. The CDR3, as DNA: TGTGCCATCAGTGAGAGGGACACCACTAACTATGGCTACACCTTC.

V is TRBV21-1 and J is TRBJ2-3; the D call in the table, TRBD1, was not verified against the DNA. TRBV21-1 is annotated as a pseudogene. This CDR3 spans 15 amino acids. CDR3 in amino acids: CASSPQDSLSDTQYF. CDR3 DNA: TGTGCCAGCAGCCCTCAGGACAGTCTCTCAGATACGCAGTATTTT.